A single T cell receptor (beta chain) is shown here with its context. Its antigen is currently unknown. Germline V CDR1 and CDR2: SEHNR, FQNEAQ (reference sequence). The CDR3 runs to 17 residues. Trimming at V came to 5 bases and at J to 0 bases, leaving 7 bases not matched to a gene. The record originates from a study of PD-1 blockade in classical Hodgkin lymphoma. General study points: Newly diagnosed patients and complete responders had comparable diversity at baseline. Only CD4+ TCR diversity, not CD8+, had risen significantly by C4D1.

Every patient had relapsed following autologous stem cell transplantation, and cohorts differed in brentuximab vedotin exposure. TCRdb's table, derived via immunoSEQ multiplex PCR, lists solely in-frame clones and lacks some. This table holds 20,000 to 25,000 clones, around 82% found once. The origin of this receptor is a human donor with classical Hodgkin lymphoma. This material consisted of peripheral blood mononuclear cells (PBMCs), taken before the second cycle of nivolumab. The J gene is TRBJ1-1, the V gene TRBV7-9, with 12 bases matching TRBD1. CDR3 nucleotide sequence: TGTGCCAGCAGCCGAGGGACAGGGGGCACCATGAACACTGAAGCTTTCTTT. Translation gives CASSRGTGGTMNTEAFF.